Sequencing of this TCR beta chain was carried out in a study of vaccination effects on CD4 cells after COVID-19. Before sequencing took place, the ViraFEST assay used viral peptide pools to expand antigen-specific CD4+ T cells. Once cultured for 10 to 11 days, the cells underwent separation to obtain CD4+ T cells. As to this clone: Its cognate antigen is unknown.

Data came from immunoSEQ multiplex PCR; TCRdb stores just in-frame clones and leaves some out. Here the sample spans about 19,000 clones, around 70% being singletons. J was trimmed by 5 bases and V by 4 bases; bases with no gene match: 8. The CDR3 spans 15 residues. From germline, CDR1 is SGHDN and CDR2 FVKESK. This TCR came from a human donor who received a COVID-19 vaccine. The chain uses TRBV14 and TRBJ2-3, with 8 positions matching TRBD2. The sample consisted of CD4+ T cells from PBMCs cultured with HCoV-229E spike peptides, taken before COVID-19 vaccination. CDR3 DNA sequence: TGTGCCAGCAGCCGGTATGGCGGGGGGCTAGATACGCAGTATTTT. It is translated as CASSRYGGGLDTQYF.